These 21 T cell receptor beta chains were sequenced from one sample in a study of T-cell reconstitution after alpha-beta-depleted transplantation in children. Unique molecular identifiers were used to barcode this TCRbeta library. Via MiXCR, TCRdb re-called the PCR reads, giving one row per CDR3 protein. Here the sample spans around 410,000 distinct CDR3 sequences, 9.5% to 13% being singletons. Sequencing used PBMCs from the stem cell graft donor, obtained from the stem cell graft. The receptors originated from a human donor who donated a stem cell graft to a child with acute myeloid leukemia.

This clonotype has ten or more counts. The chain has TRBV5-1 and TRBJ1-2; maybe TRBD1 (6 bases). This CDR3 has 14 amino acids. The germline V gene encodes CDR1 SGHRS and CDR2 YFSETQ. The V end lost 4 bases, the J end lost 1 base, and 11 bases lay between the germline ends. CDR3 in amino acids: CASSPEDSNYGYTF. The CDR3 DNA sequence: TGCGCCAGCAGCCCCGAGGACAGTAACTATGGCTACACCTTC.

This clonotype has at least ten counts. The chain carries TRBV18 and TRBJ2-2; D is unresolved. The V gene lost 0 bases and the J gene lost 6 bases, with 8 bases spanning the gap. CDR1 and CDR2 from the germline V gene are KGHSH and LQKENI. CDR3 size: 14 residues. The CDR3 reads CASSPPLGSGELFF. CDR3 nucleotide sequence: TGTGCCAGCTCACCACCGCTGGGGTCCGGGGAGCTGTTTTTT.

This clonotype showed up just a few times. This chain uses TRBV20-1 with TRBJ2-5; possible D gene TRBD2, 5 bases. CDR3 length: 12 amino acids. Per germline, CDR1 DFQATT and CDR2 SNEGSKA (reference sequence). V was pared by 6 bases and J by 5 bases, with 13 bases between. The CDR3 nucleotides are TGCAGTGCCGAGGGAGCCCGGGAGACCCAGTACTTC. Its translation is CSAEGARETQYF.

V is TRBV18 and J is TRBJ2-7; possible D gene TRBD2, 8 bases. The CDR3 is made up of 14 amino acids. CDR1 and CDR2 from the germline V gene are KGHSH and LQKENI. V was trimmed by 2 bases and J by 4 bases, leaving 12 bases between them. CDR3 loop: CASSPIAGQYEQYF. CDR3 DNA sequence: TGTGCCAGCTCACCAATAGCGGGACAGTACGAGCAGTACTTC.

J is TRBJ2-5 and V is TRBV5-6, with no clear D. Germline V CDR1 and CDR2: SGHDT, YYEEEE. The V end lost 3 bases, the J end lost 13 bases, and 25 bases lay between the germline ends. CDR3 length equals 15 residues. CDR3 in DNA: TGTGCCAGCAGCTCGCTCCAGGAAAGGGCAGACTGGGGGTACTTC. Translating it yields CASSSLQERADWGYF.

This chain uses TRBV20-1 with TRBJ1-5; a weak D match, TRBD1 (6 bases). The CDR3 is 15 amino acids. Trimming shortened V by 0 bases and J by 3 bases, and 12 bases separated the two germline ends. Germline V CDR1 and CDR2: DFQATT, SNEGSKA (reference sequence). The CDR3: CSARDSNRANQPQHF. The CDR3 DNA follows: TGCAGTGCTAGAGATTCGAACAGGGCCAATCAGCCCCAGCATTTT.

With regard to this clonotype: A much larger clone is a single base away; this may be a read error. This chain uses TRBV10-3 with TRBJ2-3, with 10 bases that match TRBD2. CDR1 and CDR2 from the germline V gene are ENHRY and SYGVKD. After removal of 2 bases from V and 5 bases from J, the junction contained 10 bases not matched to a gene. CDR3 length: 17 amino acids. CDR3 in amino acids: CAISEVVSGRAGDTQYF. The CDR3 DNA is TGTGCCATCAGTGAGGTTGTCAGCGGGAGGGCTGGAGATACGCAGTATTTT.

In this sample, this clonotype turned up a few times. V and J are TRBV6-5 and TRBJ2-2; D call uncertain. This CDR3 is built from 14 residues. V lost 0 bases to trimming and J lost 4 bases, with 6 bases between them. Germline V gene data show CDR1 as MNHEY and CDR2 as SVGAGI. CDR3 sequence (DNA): TGTGCCAGCAGTTACTCGGAGATCACCGGGGAGCTGTTTTTT. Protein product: CASSYSEITGELFF.

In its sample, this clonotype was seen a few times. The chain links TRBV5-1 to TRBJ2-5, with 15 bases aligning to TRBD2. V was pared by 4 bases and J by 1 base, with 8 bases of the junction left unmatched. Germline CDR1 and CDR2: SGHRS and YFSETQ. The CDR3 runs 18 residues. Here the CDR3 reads CASSTPGLAGGVQETQYF. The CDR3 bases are TGCGCCAGCAGCACCCCGGGACTAGCGGGAGGAGTCCAAGAGACCCAGTACTTC.

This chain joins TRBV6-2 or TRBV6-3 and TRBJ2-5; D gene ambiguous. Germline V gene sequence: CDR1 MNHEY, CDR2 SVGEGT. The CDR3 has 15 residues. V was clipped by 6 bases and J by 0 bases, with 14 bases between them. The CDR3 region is CASRIVQTYQETQYF. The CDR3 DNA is TGTGCCAGCAGGATCGTGCAGACGTACCAAGAGACCCAGTACTTC.

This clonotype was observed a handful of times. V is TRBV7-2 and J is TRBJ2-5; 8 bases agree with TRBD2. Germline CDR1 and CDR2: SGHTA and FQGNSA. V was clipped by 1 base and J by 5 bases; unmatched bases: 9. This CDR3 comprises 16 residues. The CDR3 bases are TGTGCCAGCAGCTTAGTCCCGGGGGGGCGCGTTGAGACCCAGTACTTC. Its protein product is CASSLVPGGRVETQYF.

CDR3 coding DNA: TGTGCCAGCAGCCAAGCAGGGGTGGGCGAGCAGTACGTC. Translating gives CASSQAGVGEQYV. This chain links TRBV3-1 with TRBJ2-7, with a tentative D call TRBD1 (6 bases). The CDR3 extends over 13 amino acids. Trimming stripped 1 base from V and 6 bases from J, with 10 bases between. The germline gives CDR1 LGHDT, CDR2 YNNKEL (reference sequence).

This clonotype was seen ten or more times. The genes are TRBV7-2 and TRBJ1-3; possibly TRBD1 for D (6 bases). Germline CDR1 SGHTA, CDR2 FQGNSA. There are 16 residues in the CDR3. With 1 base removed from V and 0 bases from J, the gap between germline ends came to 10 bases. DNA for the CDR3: TGTGCCAGCAGCTTAGTACGAGGGGGCTCTGGAAACACCATATATTTT. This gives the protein CASSLVRGGSGNTIYF.

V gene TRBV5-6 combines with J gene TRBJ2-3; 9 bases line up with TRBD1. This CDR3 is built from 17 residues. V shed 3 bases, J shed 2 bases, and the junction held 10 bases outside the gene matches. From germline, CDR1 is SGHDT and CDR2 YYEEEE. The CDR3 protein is CASSSTYRGHVTDTQYF. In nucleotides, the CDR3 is TGTGCCAGCAGCTCCACCTACAGGGGGCACGTCACAGATACGCAGTATTTT.

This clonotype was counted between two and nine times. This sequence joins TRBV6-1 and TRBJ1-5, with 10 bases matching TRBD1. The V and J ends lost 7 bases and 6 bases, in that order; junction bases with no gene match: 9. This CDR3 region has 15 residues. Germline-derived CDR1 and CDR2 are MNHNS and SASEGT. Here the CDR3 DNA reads TGTGCCAGCAATCGGGACAGGGGTCCGGTTCAGCCCCAGCATTTT. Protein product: CASNRDRGPVQPQHF.

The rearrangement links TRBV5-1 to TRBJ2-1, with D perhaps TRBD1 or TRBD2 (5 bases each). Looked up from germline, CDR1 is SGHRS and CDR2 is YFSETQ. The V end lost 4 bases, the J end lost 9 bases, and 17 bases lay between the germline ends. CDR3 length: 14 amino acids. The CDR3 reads CASSGTLSVGEQFF. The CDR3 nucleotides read TGCGCCAGCAGCGGGACGCTATCAGTCGGTGAGCAGTTCTTC.

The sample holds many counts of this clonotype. The CDR3 DNA sequence: TGCGCCAGCAGCTTGTCCAAGCAAGAGACCCAGTACTTC. Translation: CASSLSKQETQYF. V gene TRBV5-1 combines with J gene TRBJ2-5, with unresolved D. V was clipped by 1 base and J by 2 bases, with 6 bases between them. This CDR3 spans 13 amino acids. Germline lookup yields CDR1 SGHRS and CDR2 YFSETQ.

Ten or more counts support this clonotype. The CDR3, as DNA: TGTGCCAGCAGTGAACCGAGCGGACTAGCGGGGGAGGCAGATACGCAGTATTTT. Translated, it gives CASSEPSGLAGEADTQYF. The chain combines TRBV2 with TRBJ2-3, with TRBD2 matching over 13 bases. From germline, CDR1 is SNHLY and CDR2 FYNNEI. This CDR3 has 18 residues. V shed 2 bases and J 4 bases; nucleotides not matched to a gene: 9.

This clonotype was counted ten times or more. CDR3: CASSSSGTEETQYF. In nucleotides, the CDR3 is TGTGCCAGCAGTTCATCCGGGACAGAAGAGACCCAGTACTTC. This chain uses TRBV12-3 or TRBV12-4 with TRBJ2-5, with 7 bases that match TRBD1. V gave up 4 bases and J gave up 3 bases; unmatched junction bases: 5. This CDR3 is built from 14 residues.

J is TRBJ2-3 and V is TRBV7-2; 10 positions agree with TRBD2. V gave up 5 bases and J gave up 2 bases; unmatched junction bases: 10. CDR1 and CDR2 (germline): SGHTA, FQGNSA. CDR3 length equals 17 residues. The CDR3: CASSPGLARGATDTQYF. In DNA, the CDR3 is TGTGCCAGCAGCCCGGGACTAGCGCGGGGGGCCACAGATACGCAGTATTTT. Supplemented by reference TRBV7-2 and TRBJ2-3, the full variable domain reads GAGVSQSPSNKVTEKGKDVELRCDPISGHTALYWYRQSLGQGLEFLIYFQGNSAPDKSGLPSDRFSAERTGGSVSTLTIQRTQQEDSAVYLCASSPGLARGATDTQYFGPGTRLTVL.

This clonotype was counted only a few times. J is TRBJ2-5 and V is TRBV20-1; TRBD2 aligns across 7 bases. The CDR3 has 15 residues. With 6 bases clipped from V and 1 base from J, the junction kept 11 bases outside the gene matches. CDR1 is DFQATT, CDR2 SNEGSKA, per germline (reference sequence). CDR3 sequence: CSAPSPLAVQETQYF. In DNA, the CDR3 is TGCAGTGCGCCTAGTCCTCTAGCGGTCCAAGAGACCCAGTACTTC.